A single sample is the source of the 14 T cell receptor beta chains below, sequenced in a study of CD8+ T cells in alopecia areata. Documented treatment: oral pan-JAK inhibitor, 5-10 mg twice daily. Extracted RNA was reverse transcribed, and the resulting cDNA served as sequencing template. This table comes from immunoSEQ multiplex PCR, and its TCRdb copy is limited to in-frame clones, with some not included. The sample carries approximately 200,000 clones, 45% to 75% recorded once. Sequences were derived from CD4+ T cells sorted from blood, sampled at week 4, from a patient treated with tofacitinib. These TCRs come from a human donor with alopecia areata.

V is TRBV30 and J is TRBJ2-5; 11 bases map to TRBD2. CDR1 and CDR2 (germline): GTSNPN, SVGIG (reference sequence). The CDR3 consists of 15 residues. J lost 3 bases, V lost 1 base, and 4 bases had no gene match. The CDR3: CAWSGLAGWEETQYF. CDR3 nucleotides: TGTGCCTGGAGTGGACTAGCGGGGTGGGAAGAGACCCAGTACTTC. Supplemented by reference TRBV30 and TRBJ2-5, the full variable domain reads SQTIHQWPATLVQPVGSPLSLECTVEGTSNPNLYWYRQAAGRGLQLLFYSVGIGQISSEVPQNLSASRPQDRQFILSSKKLLLSDSGFYLCAWSGLAGWEETQYFGPGTRLLVL.

This sequence joins TRBV7-9 and TRBJ2-5; 11 bases align to TRBD2. Germline CDR1 SEHNR, CDR2 FQNEAQ (reference sequence). There are 16 residues in the CDR3. The V and J ends lost 5 bases and 1 base, in that order; junction bases with no gene match: 6. The CDR3: CASSNRLAGTQETQYF. CDR3 DNA sequence: TGTGCCAGCAGCAATCGACTAGCGGGGACCCAAGAGACCCAGTACTTC. Supplemented by reference TRBV7-9 and TRBJ2-5, the full variable domain reads DTGVSQNPRHKITKRGQNVTFRCDPISEHNRLYWYRQTLGQGPEFLTYFQNEAQLEKSRLLSDRFSAERPKGSFSTLEIQRTEQGDSAMYLCASSNRLAGTQETQYFGPGTRLLVL.

The chain employs TRBV4-1 and TRBJ1-2, with 9 bases identical to TRBD1. From germline, CDR1 is MGHRA and CDR2 YSYEKL. V lost 0 bases to trimming and J lost 3 bases; unmatched junction nucleotides: 2. CDR3 size: 15 residues. The CDR3 reads CASSQDRDRDYGYTF. DNA of the CDR3: TGCGCCAGCAGCCAAGATCGGGACAGGGACTATGGCTACACCTTC.

This clone appeared a few times. The V call is TRBV4-2, the J call TRBJ1-1; D call uncertain. The V gene's germline CDR1 is LGHNA and CDR2 YNFKEQ. The CDR3 length is 15 residues. The germline V and J ends were trimmed by 6 bases and 3 bases, with 17 bases remaining between them. In nucleotides, the CDR3 is TGTGCCAGCAGATATTCAGTAGATGGATACACTGAAGCTTTCTTT. Protein product: CASRYSVDGYTEAFF.

The CDR3 bases are TGTGCCAGCAGTGAATATGGCTACACCTTC. Its translation: CASSEYGYTF. The rearrangement joins TRBV6-1 to TRBJ1-2, with D uncertain. Germline-derived CDR1 and CDR2 are MNHNS and SASEGT. This CDR3 contains 10 residues. The V end lost 2 bases, the J end lost 5 bases, and 0 bases lay between the germline ends.

The chain recombines TRBV29-1 with TRBJ1-2, with a weak D call TRBD1 (5 bases). Germline values: CDR1 SQVTM, CDR2 ANQGSEA. CDR3 length equals 13 residues. Trimming removed 6 bases from V and 6 bases from J, with 17 bases in between. CDR3 DNA sequence: TGCAGCGTGCGATCCAGGGAAGAGGATGGCTACACCTTC. Its protein is CSVRSREEDGYTF.

This chain links TRBV15 with TRBJ1-1; D perhaps matches TRBD1 (5 bases). Per germline, CDR1 LNHNV and CDR2 YYDKDF (reference sequence). V lost 0 bases and J 8 bases, leaving 7 bases between the germline ends. The CDR3 is 12 residues long. The CDR3 DNA sequence: TGTGCCACCAGCAGAGATAGGGGAGAAGCTTTCTTT. Translating it yields CATSRDRGEAFF. Full variable domain (rest looked up from reference TRBV15 and TRBJ1-1): DAMVIQNPRYQVTQFGKPVTLSCSQTLNHNVMYWYQQKSSQAPKLLFHYYDKDFNNEADTPDNFQSRRPNTSFCFLDIRSPGLGDTAMYLCATSRDRGEAFFGQGTRLTVV.

This sequence joins TRBV30 and TRBJ1-4, with D unresolved. V was clipped by 2 bases and J by 5 bases, with 12 bases between them. Germline V gene data show CDR1 as GTSNPN and CDR2 as SVGIG (reference sequence). The CDR3 is made up of 14 amino acids. CDR3 amino acids: CAWSRQTPNEKLFF. The CDR3 bases are TGTGCCTGGAGTAGGCAGACCCCAAATGAAAAACTGTTTTTT.

This clone was counted between two and nine times. CDR3 sequence: CASSYQETEAFF. As DNA, the CDR3 is TGTGCCAGCAGTTACCAGGAAACTGAAGCTTTCTTT. V is TRBV2 and J is TRBJ1-1; the D is unclear. The CDR3 covers 12 residues. Germline CDR1 and CDR2: SNHLY and FYNNEI. Deletions cut 5 bases from V and 5 bases from J, with 9 bases between. The variable domain in full, completed from reference TRBV2 and TRBJ1-1, reads EPEVTQTPSHQVTQMGQEVILRCVPISNHLYFYWYRQILGQKVEFLVSFYNNEISEKSEIFDDQFSVERPDGSNFTLKIRSTKLEDSAMYFCASSYQETEAFFGQGTRLTVV.

The rearrangement links TRBV2 to TRBJ2-5, with D uncertain. The CDR3 spans 13 residues. Trimming cost V 7 bases and J 2 bases, with 11 bases left between them. Germline CDR1 is SNHLY and CDR2 is FYNNEI. The CDR3 loop is CASMSGRQETQYF. The CDR3 DNA reads as TGTGCCAGCATGTCTGGGCGGCAAGAGACCCAGTACTTC. The entire variable domain, with the rest obtained from reference TRBV2 and TRBJ2-5, is as follows: EPEVTQTPSHQVTQMGQEVILRCVPISNHLYFYWYRQILGQKVEFLVSFYNNEISEKSEIFDDQFSVERPDGSNFTLKIRSTKLEDSAMYFCASMSGRQETQYFGPGTRLLVL.

The V gene is TRBV23-1, the J gene TRBJ1-2, with 9 bases that match TRBD1. TRBV23-1 is treated as an ORF (open reading frame) with a function not yet certain. V lost 2 bases and J lost 4; bases outside the gene matches: 14. The CDR3 is made up of 18 amino acids. CDR3 DNA: TGCGCCAGCAGTCAACCGGGGGACAGGGTGCCGGTGCGCTATGGCTACACCTTC. The encoded protein is CASSQPGDRVPVRYGYTF.

This chain uses TRBV18 with TRBJ2-5, with D maybe TRBD2 (6 bases). Looked up from germline, CDR1 is KGHSH and CDR2 is LQKENI. This CDR3 comprises 13 residues. V lost 3 bases and J lost 2, with 7 bases in between. The CDR3 sequence is CASSPGLQETQYF. For the CDR3, the DNA is TGTGCCAGCTCACCGGGACTGCAAGAGACCCAGTACTTC. The full variable domain, completed using reference TRBV18 and TRBJ2-5, is NAGVMQNPRHLVRRRGQEARLRCSPMKGHSHVYWYRQLPEEGLKFMVYLQKENIIDESGMPKERFSAEFPKEGPSILRIQQVVRGDSAAYFCASSPGLQETQYFGPGTRLLVL.

The chain joins TRBV30 to TRBJ2-2; D gene uncertain. The V end was cut by 2 bases, the J end by 4 bases, with 11 bases between. CDR3 length equals 14 residues. From germline, CDR1 is GTSNPN and CDR2 SVGIG (reference sequence). CDR3 sequence reads: CAWSLIASTGELFF. CDR3 nucleotide sequence: TGTGCCTGGAGTTTAATCGCGAGCACCGGGGAGCTGTTTTTT.

This rearrangement joins TRBV5-1 to TRBJ2-2, with 7 bases aligning to TRBD1. CDR1 is SGHRS, CDR2 YFSETQ, per germline. This CDR3 comprises 18 residues. J was trimmed by 7 bases and V by 4 bases; bases with no gene match: 19. CDR3 sequence reads: CASSGDDRALRIVGELFF. Written as DNA, the CDR3 is TGCGCCAGCAGCGGTGATGACAGGGCTCTTCGGATAGTCGGGGAGCTGTTTTTT.